This TCR beta chain was sequenced for a study of T cells in Graves' hyperthyroidism and ophthalmopathy. Study-level background: Peripheral blood samples were taken at initial diagnosis, prior to any treatment. Regarding the study as a whole: Among clonotypes expanded in thyroid above 0.001, most were also found in blood.

In this sample, this clonotype turned up a few times. Antigen unknown. Amplified TCR beta CDR3 regions came from RNA transcripts. First-round RT-PCR targeting the TCR CDR3 was performed with the HTBI primer set. One entry per CDR3 protein results from TCRdb running MiXCR on the multiplex PCR reads. The repertoire has 600,000 to 800,000 distinct CDR3 sequences, around a third of them found once; the top ten carry roughly 30%. Sequencing was done on a sample of blood. The clonotype originates from a woman aged 40 to 50 with Graves' hyperthyroidism.

CDR3 nucleotides: TGTGCCAGCAGCTTAGGGGCACAGGGTCGGGAGACCCAGTACTTC. Translating gives CASSLGAQGRETQYF. The V and J genes are TRBV11-2 and TRBJ2-5; tentatively, D is TRBD1 (6 bases). V shed 1 base and J shed 5 bases, with 14 bases lying between them. The CDR3 is 15 residues long. Germline V CDR1 and CDR2: SGHAT, FQNNGV.